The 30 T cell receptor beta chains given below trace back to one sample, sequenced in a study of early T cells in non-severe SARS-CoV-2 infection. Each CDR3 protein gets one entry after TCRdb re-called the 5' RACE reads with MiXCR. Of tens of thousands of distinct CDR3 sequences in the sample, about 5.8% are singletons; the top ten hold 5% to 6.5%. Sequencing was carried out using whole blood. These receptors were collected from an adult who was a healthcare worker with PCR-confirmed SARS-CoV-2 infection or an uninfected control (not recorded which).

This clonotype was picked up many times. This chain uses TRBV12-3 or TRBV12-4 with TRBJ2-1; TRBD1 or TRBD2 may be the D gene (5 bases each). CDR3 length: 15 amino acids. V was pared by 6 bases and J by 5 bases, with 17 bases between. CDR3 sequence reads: CASRIRDGPNNEQFF. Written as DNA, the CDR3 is TGTGCCAGCAGAATCCGGGACGGGCCTAACAATGAGCAGTTCTTC.

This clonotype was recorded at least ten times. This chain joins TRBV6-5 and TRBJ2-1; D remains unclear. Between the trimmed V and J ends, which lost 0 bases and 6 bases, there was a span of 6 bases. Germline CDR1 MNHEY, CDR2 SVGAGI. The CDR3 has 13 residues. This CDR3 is CASSYSSINEQFF. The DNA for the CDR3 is TGTGCCAGCAGTTACTCTAGCATCAATGAGCAGTTCTTC.

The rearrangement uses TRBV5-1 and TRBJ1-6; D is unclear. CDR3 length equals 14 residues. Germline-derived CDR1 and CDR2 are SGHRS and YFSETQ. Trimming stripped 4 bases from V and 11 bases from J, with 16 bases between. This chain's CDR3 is CASSPEGVRTPLHF. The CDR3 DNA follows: TGCGCCAGCAGCCCGGAGGGTGTTCGGACACCCCTCCACTTT.

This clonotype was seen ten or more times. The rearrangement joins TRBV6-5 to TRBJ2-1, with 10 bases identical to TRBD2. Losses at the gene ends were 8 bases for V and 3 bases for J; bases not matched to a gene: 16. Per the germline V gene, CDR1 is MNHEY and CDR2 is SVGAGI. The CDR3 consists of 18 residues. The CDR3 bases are TGTGCCAGCGGGAACAGGGGATTATGGACTAGCGGCTACAATGAGCAGTTCTTC. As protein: CASGNRGLWTSGYNEQFF.

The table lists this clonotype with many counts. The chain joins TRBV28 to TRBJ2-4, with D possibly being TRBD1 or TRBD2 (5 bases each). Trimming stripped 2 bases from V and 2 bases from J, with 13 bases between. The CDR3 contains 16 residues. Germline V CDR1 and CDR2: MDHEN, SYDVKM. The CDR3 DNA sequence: TGTGCCAGCAGTTTAGCCGGGGTGGGGCCCAAAAACATTCAGTACTTC. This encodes CASSLAGVGPKNIQYF.

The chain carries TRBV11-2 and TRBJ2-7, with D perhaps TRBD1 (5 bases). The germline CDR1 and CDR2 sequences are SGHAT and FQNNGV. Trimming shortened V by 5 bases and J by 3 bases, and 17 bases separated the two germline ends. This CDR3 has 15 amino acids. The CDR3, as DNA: TGTGCCAGCAGCCTGAAGGGGCAGGCTTACTACGAGCAGTACTTC. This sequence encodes CASSLKGQAYYEQYF.

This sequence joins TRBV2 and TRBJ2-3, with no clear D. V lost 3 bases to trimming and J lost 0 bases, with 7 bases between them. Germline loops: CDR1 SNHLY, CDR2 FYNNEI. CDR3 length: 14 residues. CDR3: CASSDRRSTDTQYF. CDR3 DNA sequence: TGTGCCAGCAGTGATCGACGCAGCACAGATACGCAGTATTTT.

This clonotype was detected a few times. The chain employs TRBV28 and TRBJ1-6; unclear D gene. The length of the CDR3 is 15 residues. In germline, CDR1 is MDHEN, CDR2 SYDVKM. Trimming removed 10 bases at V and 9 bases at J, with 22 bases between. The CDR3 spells CATEHRRRESSPLHF. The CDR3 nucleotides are TGTGCCACCGAACACCGCCGGCGCGAGAGTTCACCCCTCCACTTT.

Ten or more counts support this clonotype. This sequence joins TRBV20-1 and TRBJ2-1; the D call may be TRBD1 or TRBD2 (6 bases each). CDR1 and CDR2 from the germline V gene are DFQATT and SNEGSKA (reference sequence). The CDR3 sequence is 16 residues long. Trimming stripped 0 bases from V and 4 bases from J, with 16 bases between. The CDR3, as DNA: TGCAGTGCTAGAGATAGAGTCACAGGGAGGTACAATGAGCAGTTCTTC. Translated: CSARDRVTGRYNEQFF.

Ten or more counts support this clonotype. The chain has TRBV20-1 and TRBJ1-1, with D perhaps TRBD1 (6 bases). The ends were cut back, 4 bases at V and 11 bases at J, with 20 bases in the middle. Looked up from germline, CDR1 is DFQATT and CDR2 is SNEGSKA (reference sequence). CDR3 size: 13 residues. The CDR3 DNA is TGCAGTGCTAATACAGGGTGGGATAGGTCGGCTTTCTTT. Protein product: CSANTGWDRSAFF.

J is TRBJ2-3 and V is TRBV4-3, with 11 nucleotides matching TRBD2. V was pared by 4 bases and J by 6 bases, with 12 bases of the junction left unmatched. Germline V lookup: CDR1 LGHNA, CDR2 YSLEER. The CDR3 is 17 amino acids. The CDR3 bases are TGCGCCAGCAGCCCGGGGACTAGCGGAACCAATCGGGATACGCAGTATTTT. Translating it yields CASSPGTSGTNRDTQYF.

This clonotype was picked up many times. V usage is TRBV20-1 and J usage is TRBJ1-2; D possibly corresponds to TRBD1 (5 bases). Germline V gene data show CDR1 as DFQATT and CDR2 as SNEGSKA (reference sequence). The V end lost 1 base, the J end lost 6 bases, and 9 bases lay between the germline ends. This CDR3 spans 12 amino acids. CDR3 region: CSARGQTDGYTF. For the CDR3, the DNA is TGCAGTGCTAGAGGACAGACAGATGGCTACACCTTC.

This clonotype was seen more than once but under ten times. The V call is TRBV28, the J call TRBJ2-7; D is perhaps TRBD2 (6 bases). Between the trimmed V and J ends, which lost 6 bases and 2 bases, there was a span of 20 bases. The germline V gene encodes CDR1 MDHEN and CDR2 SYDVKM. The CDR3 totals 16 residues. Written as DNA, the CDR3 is TGTGCCAGCAGCTACTCGGCGGGGTCAGGACCCTACGAGCAGTACTTC. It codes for CASSYSAGSGPYEQYF.

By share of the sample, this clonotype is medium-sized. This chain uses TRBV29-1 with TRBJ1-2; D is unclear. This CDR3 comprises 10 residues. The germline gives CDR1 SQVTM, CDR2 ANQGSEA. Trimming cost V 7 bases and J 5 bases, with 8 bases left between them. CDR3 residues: CSAWSYGYTF. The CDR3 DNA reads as TGCAGCGCTTGGTCGTATGGCTACACCTTC.

The CDR3 region is CASSIMGHHTGELFF. Here the CDR3 DNA reads TGTGCCAGTAGTATCATGGGCCACCACACCGGGGAGCTGTTTTTT. The chain joins TRBV19 to TRBJ2-2; D ambiguous. Looked up from germline, CDR1 is LNHDA and CDR2 is SQIVND (reference sequence). Trimming shortened V by 3 bases and J by 3 bases, and 11 bases separated the two germline ends. The length of the CDR3 is 15 residues.

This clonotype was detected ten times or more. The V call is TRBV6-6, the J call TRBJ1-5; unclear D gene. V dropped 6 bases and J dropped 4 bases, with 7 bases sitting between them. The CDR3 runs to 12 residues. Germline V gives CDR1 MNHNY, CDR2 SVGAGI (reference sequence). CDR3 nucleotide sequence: TGTGCCAGCAGGGGAGGGAATCAGCCCCAGCATTTT. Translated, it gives CASRGGNQPQHF.

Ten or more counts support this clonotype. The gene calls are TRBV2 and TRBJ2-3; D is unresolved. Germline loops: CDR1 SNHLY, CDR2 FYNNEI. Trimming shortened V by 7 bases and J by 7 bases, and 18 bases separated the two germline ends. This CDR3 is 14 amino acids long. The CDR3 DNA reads TGTGCCAGCAAGGCTCAACCGTTACAGAATACGCAGTATTTT. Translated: CASKAQPLQNTQYF.

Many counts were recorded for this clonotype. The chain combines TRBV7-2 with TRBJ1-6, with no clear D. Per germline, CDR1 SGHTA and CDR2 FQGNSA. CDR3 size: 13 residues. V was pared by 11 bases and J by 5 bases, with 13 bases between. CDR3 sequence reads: CAVRRENNSPLHF. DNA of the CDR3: TGTGCCGTCAGGAGAGAAAATAATTCACCCCTCCACTTT.

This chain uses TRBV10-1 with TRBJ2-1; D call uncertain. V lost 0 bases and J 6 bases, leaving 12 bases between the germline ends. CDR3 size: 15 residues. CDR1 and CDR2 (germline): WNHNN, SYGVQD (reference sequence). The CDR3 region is CASSESQEYGNEQFF. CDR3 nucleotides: TGCGCCAGCAGTGAGTCTCAAGAATATGGCAATGAGCAGTTCTTC.

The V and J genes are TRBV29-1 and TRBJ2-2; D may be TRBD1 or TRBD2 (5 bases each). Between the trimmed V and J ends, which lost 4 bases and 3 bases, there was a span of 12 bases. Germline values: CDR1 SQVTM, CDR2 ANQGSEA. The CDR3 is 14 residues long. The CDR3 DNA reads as TGCAGCGTTGTTCGGGACGGATACACCGGGGAGCTGTTTTTT. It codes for CSVVRDGYTGELFF.

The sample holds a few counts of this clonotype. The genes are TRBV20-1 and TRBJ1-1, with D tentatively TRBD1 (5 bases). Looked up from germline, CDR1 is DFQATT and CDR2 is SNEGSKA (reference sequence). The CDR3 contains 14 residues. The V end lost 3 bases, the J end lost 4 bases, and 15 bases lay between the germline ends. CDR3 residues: CSARYDGDSTEAFF. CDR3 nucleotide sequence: TGCAGTGCTAGGTACGACGGGGACTCCACTGAAGCTTTCTTT.

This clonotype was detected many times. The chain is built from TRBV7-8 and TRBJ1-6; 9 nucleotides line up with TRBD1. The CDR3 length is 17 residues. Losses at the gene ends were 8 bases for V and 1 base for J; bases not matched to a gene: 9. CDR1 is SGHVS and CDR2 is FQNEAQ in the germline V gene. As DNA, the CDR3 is TGTGCCAGCGGGGGAACAGGGGGCGCATCCTATAATTCACCCCTCCACTTT. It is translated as CASGGTGGASYNSPLHF.

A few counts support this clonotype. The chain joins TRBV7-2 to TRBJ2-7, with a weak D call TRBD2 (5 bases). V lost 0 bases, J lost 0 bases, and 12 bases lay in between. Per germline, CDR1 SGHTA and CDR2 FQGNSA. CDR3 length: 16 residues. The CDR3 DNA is TGTGCCAGCAGCTTAGCCCCCGGACGGGGCTCCTACGAGCAGTACTTC. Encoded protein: CASSLAPGRGSYEQYF.

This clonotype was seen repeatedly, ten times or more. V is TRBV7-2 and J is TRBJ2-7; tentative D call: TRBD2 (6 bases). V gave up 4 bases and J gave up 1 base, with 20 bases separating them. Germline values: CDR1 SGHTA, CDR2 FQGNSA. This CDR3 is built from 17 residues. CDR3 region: CASSSIVWGERSYEQYF. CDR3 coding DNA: TGTGCCAGCAGCTCAATTGTCTGGGGGGAGCGATCCTACGAGCAGTACTTC.

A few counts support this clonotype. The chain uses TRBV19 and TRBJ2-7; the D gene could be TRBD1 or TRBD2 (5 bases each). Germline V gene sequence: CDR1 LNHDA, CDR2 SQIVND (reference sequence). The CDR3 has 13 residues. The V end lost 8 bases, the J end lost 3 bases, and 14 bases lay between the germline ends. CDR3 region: CASSYRDLYEQYF. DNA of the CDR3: TGTGCCAGTTCTTACCGGGACCTCTACGAGCAGTACTTC.

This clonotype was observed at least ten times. CDR3 DNA sequence: TGTGCCTCCAGGGGGACAGAAGAGACCCAGTACTTC. Encoded protein: CASRGTEETQYF. This rearrangement joins TRBV10-3 to TRBJ2-5, with 7 bases that match TRBD1. Germline V gene sequence: CDR1 ENHRY, CDR2 SYGVKD. The ends lost 11 bases at V and 3 bases at J; junction bases unmatched: 6. The CDR3 is 12 residues long.

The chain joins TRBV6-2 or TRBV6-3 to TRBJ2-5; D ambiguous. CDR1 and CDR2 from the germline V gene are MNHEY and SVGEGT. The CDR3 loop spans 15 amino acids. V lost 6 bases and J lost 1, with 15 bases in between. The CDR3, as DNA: TGTGCCAGCAGCGAGACCTACTTCCGCCAAGAGACCCAGTACTTC. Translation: CASSETYFRQETQYF.

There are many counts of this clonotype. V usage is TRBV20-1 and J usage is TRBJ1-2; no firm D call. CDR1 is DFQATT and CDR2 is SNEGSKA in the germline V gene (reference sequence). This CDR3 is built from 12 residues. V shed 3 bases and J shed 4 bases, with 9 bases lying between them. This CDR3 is CSASAISYGYTF. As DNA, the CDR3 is TGCAGTGCTAGCGCCATTTCCTATGGCTACACCTTC.

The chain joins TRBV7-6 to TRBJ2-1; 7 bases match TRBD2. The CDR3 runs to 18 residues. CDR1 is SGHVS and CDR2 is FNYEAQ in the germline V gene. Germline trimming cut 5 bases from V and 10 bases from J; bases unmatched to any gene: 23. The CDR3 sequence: CASSRNLGSGTTPSEQFF. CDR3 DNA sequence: TGTGCCAGCAGCCGAAACCTAGGTTCCGGGACTACCCCGTCAGAGCAGTTCTTC.

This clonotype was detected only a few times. CDR3 protein: CASSPGITEAFF. The CDR3 DNA sequence: TGTGCCAGCAGCCCGGGGATCACTGAAGCTTTCTTT. The chain links TRBV3-1 to TRBJ1-1; D unresolved. Germline assignment: CDR1 LGHDT and CDR2 YNNKEL (reference sequence). The CDR3 loop spans 12 amino acids. Trimming stripped 4 bases from V and 4 bases from J, with 7 bases between.